These T cell receptor beta chains were read from a single sample in a study of vaccination and CD4 T cells after COVID-19. TCRdb passed the PCR reads through MiXCR, listing each CDR3 protein once. Here the sample spans about 11,000 distinct CDR3 sequences, roughly 40% being singletons. Their antigens remain unidentified. Sequenced material: CD4+ T cells from blood, cultured in vitro. These receptors were collected from a human donor who had recovered from COVID-19. Both conserved end residues are part of each CDR3. Fields, in order: J gene, clone size, D gene, V gene, CDR3 protein, CDR3 DNA. A D gene is named only where the DNA matches it firmly. Clone size appears in some rows only: once, few, many, or a class for an expanded clone.

>TRBJ1-2|.|.|TRBV6-5
CASSYSAALRYTF
TGTGCCAGCAGTTACTCGGCAGCCCTCCGCTACACCTTC
>TRBJ2-2|few|TRBD2|TRBV19
CASSTGTSGGAGELFF
TGTGCCAGTAGTACGGGGACTAGCGGGGGAGCCGGGGAGCTGTTTTTT
>TRBJ1-1|.|TRBD1|TRBV2
CAKGGERVSEAFF
TGTGCCAAAGGGGGCGAGAGAGTTTCTGAAGCTTTCTTT
>TRBJ1-2|.|.|TRBV27
CASSLGGVAGYTF
TGTGCCAGCAGTTTAGGAGGGGTGGCTGGCTACACCTTC
>TRBJ1-6|.|.|TRBV10-1
CASSEDSSYNSPLHF
TGCGCCAGCAGTGAGGACAGCTCCTATAATTCACCCCTCCACTTT
>TRBJ2-3|.|TRBD2|TRBV6-5
CASSSHSGGTDTQYF
TGTGCCAGCAGTTCCCATAGCGGGGGCACAGATACGCAGTATTTT
>TRBJ1-1|.|TRBD1|TRBV5-5
CASSIRLTGGFFGTEAFF
TGTGCCAGCAGTATTCGGTTAACAGGGGGCTTCTTTGGGACTGAAGCTTTCTTT
>TRBJ1-1|.|.|TRBV20-1
CSARGWSVNTEAFF
TGCAGTGCTAGAGGGTGGTCGGTCAACACTGAAGCTTTCTTT
>TRBJ1-2|.|.|TRBV7-9
CASSATFGYNYGYTF
TGTGCCAGCAGCGCGACGTTCGGATATAACTATGGCTACACCTTC
>TRBJ2-7|.|TRBD2|TRBV7-8
CASRSQTSGSYEQYF
TGTGCCAGCAGATCACAGACTAGCGGGAGCTACGAGCAGTACTTC